The clone carrying this TCR beta chain has a handful of counts. The data originate from a study of blood T cell repertoires in COVID-19. Using immunoSEQ multiplex PCR, the repertoire was profiled, and TCRdb retains in-frame clones only, with some absent. The table includes about 220,000 clones, roughly 90% detected once. The germline CDR1 and CDR2 sequences are SGHRS and YFSETQ. V lost 0 bases and J 10 bases, leaving 11 bases between the germline ends. The CDR3 is 14 amino acids. Sequenced input: PBMCs or T cells enriched from blood (not recorded which). The receptor was derived from a woman aged 40 to 49 with acute COVID-19. This chain joins TRBV5-1 and TRBJ1-6, with no clear D. The CDR3 coding sequence is TGCGCCAGCAGCTTGGGAGGGATGGAGTCACCCCTCCACTTT. Protein product: CASSLGGMESPLHF. The full variable domain, completed using reference TRBV5-1 and TRBJ1-6, is KAGVTQTPRYLIKTRGQQVTLSCSPISGHRSVSWYQQTPGQGLQFLFEYFSETQRNKGNFPGRFSGRQFSNSRSEMNVSTLELGDSALYLCASSLGGMESPLHFGNGTRLTVT.